This T cell receptor (beta chain) was obtained from a study of cytomegalovirus exposure and HLA in healthy donors. This clone was observed a handful of times. This CDR3 has 17 amino acids. Germline CDR1 is LGHNA and CDR2 is YSLEER. J gave up 6 bases and V 0 bases, and 10 bases lay outside the gene matches. 60 Vbeta and 13 Jbeta primers were used in PCR. TCRdb keeps only in-frame clones here, not all; method: immunoSEQ multiplex PCR. The table has 120,000 or so clones, 70% to 75% seen once. The source is a woman in her thirties or forties in good health and CMV-seronegative. The chain employs TRBV4-3 and TRBJ2-1, with 8 bases matching TRBD1. The sequencing input was PBMCs. CDR3 in DNA: TGCGCCAGCAGCCAAGAGATCCCAGGACAGGGAGGCAATGAGCAGTTCTTC. This translates into CASSQEIPGQGGNEQFF.